This T cell receptor (beta chain) is from a study of breast tumors, draining lymph nodes, adjacent tissues (dated by TCRdb to about 2016). Regarding the study in general: The study compared TCR beta repertoires across tumor, adjacent nontumor tissue and axillary lymph nodes from breast cancer patients. In human breast cancer, the study set out to evaluate how tumor, surrounding tissue and draining lymph node repertoires relate to one another and whether T cells may move between these sites. The research as a whole found: A scenario in which most tumor T cells derive from the lymph node and then expand within tumor tissue was judged to be consistent with the data. The similarity between tumor and nontumor tissue repertoires was significantly greater in luminal-like breast cancer than in basal-like breast cancer. The conclusion that tumor T cells originate in lymph nodes was framed as consistent with a hypothesis rather than directly demonstrated. T-cell repertoire diversity in tumors was found to be lower than in lymph nodes but higher than in nontumor tissue, and preferential V and J gene usage was observed.

As regards this clonotype: Its antigen has not been determined. One base away there is no much larger clone; base qualities are not given.

Instrument on record: Illumina HiSeq 2000. Multiplex PCR amplification was used to generate the TCR beta chain libraries. High-throughput sequencing was used to analyze the amplified TCR beta chain products. TCRdb reran the public reads through fastp at Q25 and MiXCR, keeping productive beta chains. Rows matching on CDR3 protein sequence are summarized as one entry with the most common DNA and genes. A total of approximately 60,000 distinct CDR3 sequences appear in this sample, roughly 50% of them only once. The biggest ten clones account for approximately 19% of the sample. The CDR3, from cysteine to phenylalanine, totals 15 residues. Left in the record is the CDR3 DNA by itself, 45 bases read in frame from the first base. The germline V gene gives CDR1 as SGHRS and CDR2 as YFSETQ. Clipping removes 2 bases from V and 1 base from J, with 2 as the unmatched junction base count.

The TCR was taken from a female donor with breast cancer. Some clones in this sample may be carry-over from other donors' samples. The rearranged segments are TRBV5-1 and TRBJ2-1; TRBD1 agrees with 8 junctional bases. Sequencing was done on a sample of breast tumor tissue. The DNA sequence is as follows: TGCGCCAGCAGCTTTCAGGGGGCTTCCTACAATGAGCAGTTCTTC. This codes for CASSFQGASYNEQFF.